What follows are 30 T cell receptor beta chains derived from one specimen sequenced in a study of patients and donors after allogeneic stem cell transplantation. TCRdb re-analysed the RT-PCR reads in MiXCR, keeping a single row per CDR3 protein. The sample includes roughly 200,000 distinct CDR3 sequences, roughly 38% of them seen just once. Material for sequencing was blood, either unsorted or a sorted T cell fraction (not recorded which). Every receptor here comes from a human donor who was either an allogeneic HSCT recipient or a stem cell or donor lymphocyte infusion donor (not recorded which). It is not recorded whose cells these are; they may come from a transplant donor.

The V gene is TRBV12-3 or TRBV12-4, the J gene TRBJ1-2, with D unclear. Trimming left V 6 bases short and J 3 bases short, with 8 bases between. This CDR3 has 12 residues. CDR3 region: CASSGVDYGYTF. In DNA, the CDR3 is TGTGCCAGCAGCGGGGTTGACTATGGCTACACCTTC.

The gene calls are TRBV15 and TRBJ1-1; D gene uncertain. The germline CDR1 and CDR2 sequences are LNHNV and YYDKDF (reference sequence). This CDR3 contains 12 residues. The V gene lost 3 bases and the J gene lost 10 bases, with 12 bases spanning the gap. The CDR3 sequence: CATSSVSASAFF. In DNA, the CDR3 is TGTGCCACCAGCAGTGTTAGTGCCTCAGCTTTCTTT. Full variable domain (missing parts from reference TRBV15 and TRBJ1-1): DAMVIQNPRYQVTQFGKPVTLSCSQTLNHNVMYWYQQKSSQAPKLLFHYYDKDFNNEADTPDNFQSRRPNTSFCFLDIRSPGLGDTAMYLCATSSVSASAFFGQGTRLTVV.

The chain uses TRBV7-3 and TRBJ1-1; D gene uncertain. Germline assignment: CDR1 SGHTA and CDR2 FQGTGA. The CDR3 consists of 15 residues. The V gene lost 1 base and the J gene lost 6 bases, with 15 bases spanning the gap. The CDR3 DNA is TGTGCCAGCAGCTTAAGCCCCCTACAGCGGGCTGAAGCTTTCTTT. Protein product: CASSLSPLQRAEAFF.

The chain employs TRBV4-1 and TRBJ1-2, with D possibly being TRBD1 (5 bases). CDR1 and CDR2 from the germline V gene are MGHRA and YSYEKL. The CDR3 runs 14 residues. The V and J ends lost 4 bases and 8 bases respectively, with 17 bases between them. CDR3 sequence: CASSRPGTFEGYTF. The CDR3 region has the DNA TGCGCCAGCAGCCGGCCTGGGACCTTCGAGGGCTACACCTTC.

The genes are TRBV7-8 and TRBJ1-6; D is unclear. Germline V CDR1 and CDR2: SGHVS, FQNEAQ. The V end lost 1 base, the J end lost 9 bases, and 7 bases lay between the germline ends. The CDR3 contains 13 residues. CDR3 region: CASSLGGGSPLHF. The CDR3 DNA reads TGTGCCAGCAGCTTAGGCGGTGGTTCACCCCTCCACTTT.

Remarks on this clonotype: Its ends do not fully match the called genes, so a read error is possible. Written as DNA, the CDR3 is TGCAGTGCTGGCCTAGGATCTTACAATGAGCAGATCTTC. It yields the protein CSAGLGSYNEQIF. The V call is TRBV20-1, the J call TRBJ2-1, with D unclear. There are 13 residues in the CDR3. CDR1 DFQATT and CDR2 SNEGSKA come from the germline V gene (reference sequence).

The CDR3 reads CASSQVQGGEKLFF. In nucleotides, the CDR3 is TGCGCCAGCAGCCAAGTGCAGGGTGGGGAAAAACTGTTTTTT. The chain has TRBV4-1 and TRBJ1-4, with D possibly matching TRBD1 (5 bases). The CDR3 has 14 amino acids. The V end was cut by 1 base, the J end by 8 bases, with 11 bases between. CDR1 and CDR2 (germline): MGHRA, YSYEKL.

V is TRBV6-6 and J is TRBJ2-3; D is possibly TRBD1 (6 bases). V was trimmed by 7 bases and J by 1 base, leaving 18 bases between them. The germline CDR1 and CDR2 sequences are MNHNY and SVGAGI (reference sequence). The CDR3 consists of 16 residues. The CDR3 sequence is CASTPAGRQGTDTQYF. The CDR3 nucleotides read TGTGCCAGCACCCCCGCCGGGCGACAGGGCACAGATACGCAGTATTTT.

This chain uses TRBV20-1 with TRBJ1-2; unclear D gene. This CDR3 contains 12 residues. V lost 6 bases and J 2 bases, leaving 10 bases between the germline ends. Looked up from germline, CDR1 is DFQATT and CDR2 is SNEGSKA (reference sequence). The CDR3 nucleotides are TGCAGTGCACTGACGGGAAACTATGGCTACACCTTC. This translates into CSALTGNYGYTF.

Only a few counts were recorded for this clonotype. CDR3 sequence (DNA): TGTGCCAGCAGCCAAGATGGGGAGCTTTCGGATACGCAGTATTTT. Its translation is CASSQDGELSDTQYF. The chain links TRBV4-2 to TRBJ2-3; tentatively, D is TRBD2 (5 bases). Germline CDR1 and CDR2: LGHNA and YNFKEQ. V lost 0 bases to trimming and J lost 6 bases, with 13 bases between them. The CDR3 runs to 15 residues.

This clonotype was seen a handful of times. The chain recombines TRBV5-1 with TRBJ2-2, with D possibly matching TRBD1 (5 bases). The CDR3 extends over 15 amino acids. Trimming left V 4 bases short and J 1 base short, with 11 bases between. Germline V CDR1 and CDR2: SGHRS, YFSETQ. The CDR3 nucleotides read TGCGCCAGCAGCGGAGACAGTGAGAACACCGGGGAGCTGTTTTTT. It translates to CASSGDSENTGELFF.

This clonotype was observed a few times. The chain is built from TRBV27 and TRBJ1-2; D unclear. Germline V gene sequence: CDR1 MNHEY, CDR2 SMNVEV (reference sequence). The CDR3 covers 15 residues. The V gene lost 4 bases and the J gene lost 0 bases, with 12 bases spanning the gap. CDR3 protein: CASSSVGNPNYGYTF. The CDR3 DNA reads as TGTGCCAGCAGTTCTGTAGGGAATCCTAACTATGGCTACACCTTC.

The chain recombines TRBV28 with TRBJ1-2, with D possibly matching TRBD1 (6 bases). The germline V gene has CDR1 MDHEN and CDR2 SYDVKM. The CDR3 sequence is 13 residues long. The V and J ends lost 6 bases and 6 bases respectively, with 14 bases between them. The CDR3 DNA is TGTGCCAGCAGACTAACAGGGTACCATGGCTACACCTTC. Translation gives CASRLTGYHGYTF.

The V and J genes are TRBV7-3 and TRBJ2-1; the D gene is possibly TRBD1 (5 bases). In germline, CDR1 is SGHTA, CDR2 FQGTGA. The V and J ends lost 5 bases and 3 bases respectively, with 8 bases between them. The CDR3 loop spans 13 amino acids. This CDR3 is CASSQGSYNEQFF. The CDR3 DNA reads TGTGCCAGCAGCCAGGGAAGCTACAATGAGCAGTTCTTC.

The CDR3: CASSLSGASGFTDTQYF. The CDR3 DNA is TGTGCCAGCAGCTTATCGGGCGCCTCAGGGTTCACAGATACGCAGTATTTT. This chain links TRBV7-3 with TRBJ2-3; the D gene is possibly TRBD1 (5 bases). V was trimmed by 2 bases and J by 2 bases, leaving 17 bases between them. The germline V gene encodes CDR1 SGHTA and CDR2 FQGTGA. The CDR3 runs 17 residues.

This clonotype was found a few times. The chain recombines TRBV12-3 or TRBV12-4 with TRBJ2-3; possible D gene TRBD2, 7 bases. The CDR3 extends over 16 amino acids. The V gene lost 3 bases and the J gene lost 3 bases, with 16 bases spanning the gap. CDR3 sequence reads: CASSFLGGAITDTQYF. CDR3 nucleotide sequence: TGTGCCAGCAGTTTCCTGGGGGGGGCCATAACAGATACGCAGTATTTT.

This clonotype was seen a handful of times. As DNA, the CDR3 is TGCAGCGTCGGACGGGACACTGAAGCTTTCTTT. It specifies CSVGRDTEAFF. The V call is TRBV29-1, the J call TRBJ1-1, with D hard to call. CDR1 SQVTM and CDR2 ANQGSEA come from the germline V gene. CDR3 length: 11 amino acids. V lost 6 bases and J 3 bases, leaving 8 bases between the germline ends.

This clonotype has a handful of counts. The gene calls are TRBV12-3 or TRBV12-4 and TRBJ1-3; D is uncertain. The CDR3 sequence is 15 residues long. Trimming pared 5 bases from V and 0 bases from J, leaving 11 bases between. CDR3 in amino acids: CASSADGLSGNTIYF. The CDR3 region has the DNA TGTGCCAGCAGTGCCGACGGACTCTCTGGAAACACCATATATTTT.

The chain carries TRBV5-1 and TRBJ2-1; 9 nucleotides match TRBD2. The CDR3 covers 16 residues. V shed 4 bases and J 7 bases; nucleotides not matched to a gene: 12. From germline, CDR1 is SGHRS and CDR2 YFSETQ. The CDR3, as DNA: TGCGCCAGCAGCAAGGAACCGGGACTAGCTTGGAATGAGCAGTTCTTC. Encoded protein: CASSKEPGLAWNEQFF.

CDR3 protein: CATSDLSGGIDGYTF. CDR3 DNA: TGTGCCACCAGTGATTTGTCCGGAGGGATCGATGGCTACACCTTC. J is TRBJ1-2 and V is TRBV24-1, with D unresolved. Germline V lookup: CDR1 KGHDR, CDR2 SFDVKD. Deletions cut 0 bases from V and 6 bases from J, with 13 bases between. This CDR3 is 15 amino acids long.

The rearrangement joins TRBV20-1 to TRBJ1-2, with TRBD1 matching over 8 bases. V dropped 3 bases and J dropped 6; count of bases not matched to a gene: 6. Per germline, CDR1 DFQATT and CDR2 SNEGSKA (reference sequence). The CDR3 has 13 residues. The CDR3 sequence is CSASPLTGDGYTF. CDR3 DNA: TGCAGTGCTAGCCCACTGACAGGGGATGGCTACACCTTC.

This clonotype is a singleton in its sample. The chain joins TRBV12-3 or TRBV12-4 to TRBJ1-2, with 7 bases lining up with TRBD1. Trimming at V came to 5 bases and at J to 6 bases, leaving 12 bases not matched to a gene. CDR3 length: 15 amino acids. This CDR3 is CASSASQGGGDGYTF. The CDR3 DNA is TGTGCCAGCAGTGCGTCTCAAGGGGGCGGTGATGGCTACACCTTC.

This clonotype was counted between two and nine times. The chain recombines TRBV3-1 with TRBJ1-2, with TRBD1 identical over 8 bases. Germline V CDR1 and CDR2: LGHDT, YNNKEL (reference sequence). This CDR3 spans 15 amino acids. Trimming at V came to 1 base and at J to 4 bases, leaving 5 bases not matched to a gene. CDR3 sequence: CASSQASQGGYGYTF. CDR3 coding DNA: TGTGCCAGCAGCCAAGCCTCACAGGGGGGCTATGGCTACACCTTC.

This clonotype was seen a few times. The chain is built from TRBV2 and TRBJ1-5; tentatively, D is TRBD1 (5 bases). This CDR3 is built from 14 residues. V lost 4 bases to trimming and J lost 9 bases, with 16 bases between them. The germline V gene encodes CDR1 SNHLY and CDR2 FYNNEI. The chain's CDR3 is CASSVQGGRGPQHF. Here the CDR3 DNA reads TGTGCCAGCAGTGTTCAGGGTGGGAGAGGGCCCCAGCATTTT.

This chain joins TRBV12-3 or TRBV12-4 and TRBJ1-5, with a possible D match to TRBD1 (5 bases). CDR3 size: 16 residues. V dropped 7 bases and J dropped 0 bases, with 16 bases sitting between them. This CDR3 reads CASTVWGRISNQPQHF. CDR3 bases: TGTGCCAGCACCGTTTGGGGCAGGATTAGCAATCAGCCCCAGCATTTT.

This clonotype has a single count. CDR3 protein: CAVRVNTGELFF. DNA of the CDR3: TGTGCCGTACGGGTTAACACCGGGGAGCTGTTTTTT. This sequence joins TRBV10-3 and TRBJ2-2, with D unresolved. Trimming stripped 11 bases from V and 2 bases from J, with 9 bases between. CDR1 is ENHRY and CDR2 is SYGVKD in the germline V gene. The CDR3 runs 12 residues.

This clonotype was seen a handful of times. This chain joins TRBV6-1 and TRBJ1-2; D gene unclear. Looked up from germline, CDR1 is MNHNS and CDR2 is SASEGT. Trimming removed 2 bases at V and 2 bases at J, with 9 bases between. This CDR3 comprises 14 residues. The CDR3 DNA sequence: TGTGCCAGCAGTGAACCTACAGTGAACTATGGCTACACCTTC. It encodes CASSEPTVNYGYTF.

The chain's CDR3 is CASSLDLAGTTDTQYF. The CDR3 nucleotides read TGCGCCAGCAGCTTGGACCTAGCGGGGACGACAGATACGCAGTATTTT. The J gene is TRBJ2-3, the V gene TRBV5-1; 9 bases line up with TRBD2. V shed 0 bases and J 3 bases; nucleotides not matched to a gene: 5. The CDR3 length is 16 residues. Germline values: CDR1 SGHRS, CDR2 YFSETQ.

This rearrangement joins TRBV10-3 to TRBJ1-6; D perhaps matches TRBD1 (6 bases). The CDR3 sequence is 14 residues long. V lost 6 bases, J lost 7 bases, and 13 bases lay in between. In germline, CDR1 is ENHRY, CDR2 SYGVKD. The CDR3 coding sequence is TGTGCCATCAGCGCGGGACAAAGGAATTCACCCCTCCACTTT. Its translation is CAISAGQRNSPLHF.

V and J are TRBV4-2 and TRBJ1-4, with TRBD1 as a possible D gene (6 bases). Germline CDR1 LGHNA, CDR2 YNFKEQ. The length of the CDR3 is 15 residues. V was cut by 0 bases and J by 4 bases, with 9 bases left in between. Here the CDR3 DNA reads TGTGCCAGCAGCCAAGAAGGACAGTATAATGAAAAACTGTTTTTT. Protein product: CASSQEGQYNEKLFF.